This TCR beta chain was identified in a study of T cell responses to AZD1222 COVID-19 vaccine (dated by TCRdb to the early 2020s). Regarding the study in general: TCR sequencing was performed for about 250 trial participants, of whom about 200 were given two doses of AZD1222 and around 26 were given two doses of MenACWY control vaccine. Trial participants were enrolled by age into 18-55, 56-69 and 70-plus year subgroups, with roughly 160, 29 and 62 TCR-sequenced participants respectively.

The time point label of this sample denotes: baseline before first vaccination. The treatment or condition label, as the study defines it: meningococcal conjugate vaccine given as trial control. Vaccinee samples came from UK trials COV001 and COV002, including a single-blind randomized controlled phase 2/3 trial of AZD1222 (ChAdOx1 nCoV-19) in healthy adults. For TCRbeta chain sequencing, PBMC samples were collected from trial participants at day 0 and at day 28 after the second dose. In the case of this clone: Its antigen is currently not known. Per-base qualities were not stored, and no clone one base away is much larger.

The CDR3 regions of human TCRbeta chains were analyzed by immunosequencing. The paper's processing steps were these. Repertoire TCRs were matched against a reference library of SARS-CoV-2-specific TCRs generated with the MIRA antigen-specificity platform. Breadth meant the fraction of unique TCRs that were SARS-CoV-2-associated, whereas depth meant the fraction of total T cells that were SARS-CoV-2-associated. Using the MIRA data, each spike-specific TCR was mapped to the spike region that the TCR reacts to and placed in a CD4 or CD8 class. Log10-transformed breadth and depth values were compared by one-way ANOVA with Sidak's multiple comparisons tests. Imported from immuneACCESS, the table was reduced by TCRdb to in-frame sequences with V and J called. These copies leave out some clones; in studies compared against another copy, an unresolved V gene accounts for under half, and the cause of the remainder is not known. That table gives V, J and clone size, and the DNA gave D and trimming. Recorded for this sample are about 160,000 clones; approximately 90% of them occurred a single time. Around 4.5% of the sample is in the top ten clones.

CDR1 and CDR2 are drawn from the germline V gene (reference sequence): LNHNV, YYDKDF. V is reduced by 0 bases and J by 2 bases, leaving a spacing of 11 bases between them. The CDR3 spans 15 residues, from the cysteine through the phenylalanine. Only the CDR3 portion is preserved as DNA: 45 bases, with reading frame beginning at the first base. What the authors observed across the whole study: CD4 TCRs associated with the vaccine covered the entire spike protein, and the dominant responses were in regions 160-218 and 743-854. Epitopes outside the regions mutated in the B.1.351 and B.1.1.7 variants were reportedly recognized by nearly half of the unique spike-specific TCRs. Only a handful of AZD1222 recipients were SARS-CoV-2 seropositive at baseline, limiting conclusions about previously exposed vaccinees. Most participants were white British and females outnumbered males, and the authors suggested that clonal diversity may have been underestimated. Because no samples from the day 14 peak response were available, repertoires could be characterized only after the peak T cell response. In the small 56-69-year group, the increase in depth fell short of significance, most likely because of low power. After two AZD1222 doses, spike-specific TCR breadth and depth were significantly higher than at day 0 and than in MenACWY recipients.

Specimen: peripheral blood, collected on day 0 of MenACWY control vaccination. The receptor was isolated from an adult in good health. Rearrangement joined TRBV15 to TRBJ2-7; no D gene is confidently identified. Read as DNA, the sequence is TGTGCCACCAGCAGAGATGCTGTGACGGCCTACGAGCAGTACTTC. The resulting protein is CATSRDAVTAYEQYF.